These 18 T cell receptor beta chains came from one sample sequenced in a study of metastatic and nonmetastatic thyroid tumors (dated by TCRdb to 2018 to 2021). Library prep was done by PCR. The sequencer listed for this sample is Illumina HiSeq 4000. TCRdb took the public reads, trimmed them with fastp at Q25, ran MiXCR for clone calling and kept in-frame beta chains. This sample is represented by over 20,000 clones; 11% of them were singletons. The biggest ten clones account for approximately 8% of the sample. None of the patients had been given any treatment before thyroid surgery. The sample consisted of blood. Source of these receptors: a female donor with papillary thyroid cancer or a benign thyroid nodule (not recorded which). Some clones in this sample may be carry-over from other donors' samples.

This clone came up a few times. V gene TRBV6-2 or TRBV6-3 combines with J gene TRBJ2-1, with 7 bases matching TRBD2. The trim removed 6 bases at V and 0 bases at J, leaving 14 bases unmatched. Germline V CDR1 and CDR2: MNHEY, SVGEGT. This CDR3 has 18 amino acids. This CDR3 reads CASRASGRLYSSYNEQFF. In nucleotides, the CDR3 is TGTGCCAGCAGAGCTAGCGGACGCCTATATAGCTCCTACAATGAGCAGTTCTTC.

This clone was counted only a few times. The V gene is TRBV6-1, the J gene TRBJ1-2; 11 bases match TRBD1. The CDR3 has 15 amino acids. The V segment lost 5 bases and the J segment 4 bases; nucleotides outside the gene matches: 6. The V gene's germline CDR1 is MNHNS and CDR2 SASEGT. The CDR3 protein is CASSRRDRGSYGYTF. In nucleotides, the CDR3 is TGTGCCAGCAGTCGCCGGGACAGGGGGTCCTATGGCTACACCTTC.

This clone was seen at least ten times. This chain joins TRBV5-1 and TRBJ2-7; TRBD1 matches 7 bases. Germline trimming cut 4 bases from V and 2 bases from J; bases unmatched to any gene: 6. CDR3 length: 14 residues. Germline V gene sequence: CDR1 SGHRS, CDR2 YFSETQ. CDR3 sequence reads: CASSPRQGTYEQYF. CDR3 DNA sequence: TGCGCCAGCAGCCCCCGACAGGGTACCTACGAGCAGTACTTC.

This clone has ten or more counts. Other DNA sequences within the sample encode an identical CDR3. The V and J genes are TRBV4-3 and TRBJ2-5, with a possible D match to TRBD2 (5 bases). Trimming removed 1 base from V and 5 bases from J, with 11 bases in between. Per germline, CDR1 LGHNA and CDR2 YSLEER. The length of the CDR3 is 14 residues. CDR3 region: CASSQGRTGETQYF. CDR3 DNA sequence: TGCGCCAGCAGCCAAGGGCGGACGGGGGAGACCCAGTACTTC.

This clone has a count of ten or more. This chain connects TRBV19 to TRBJ1-3; TRBD1 might be the D (5 bases). This CDR3 contains 14 residues. V lost 5 bases and J 0 bases, leaving 8 bases between the germline ends. Germline V CDR1 and CDR2: LNHDA, SQIVND (reference sequence). Here the CDR3 DNA reads TGTGCCAGTAGTCCGGGGCGCTCTGGAAACACCATATATTTT. Translation gives CASSPGRSGNTIYF.

This clone appeared a few times. V and J are TRBV5-4 and TRBJ1-6, with 10 bases that match TRBD1. J was trimmed by 7 bases and V by 4 bases; bases with no gene match: 5. CDR3 length: 15 amino acids. In germline, CDR1 is SGHNT, CDR2 YYREEE (reference sequence). The CDR3 DNA follows: TGTGCCAGCAGCCCGGACAGGGGGGGAAATTCACCCCTCCACTTT. Translation: CASSPDRGGNSPLHF.

At least ten counts were recorded for this clone. The chain joins TRBV5-1 to TRBJ2-7, with D perhaps matching TRBD2 (5 bases). V shed 0 bases and J shed 5 bases, with 6 bases lying between them. Germline V gene data show CDR1 as SGHRS and CDR2 as YFSETQ. The CDR3 has 12 residues. This chain's CDR3 is CASSLAGNEQYF. CDR3 DNA: TGCGCCAGCAGCTTGGCGGGGAACGAGCAGTACTTC.

Many counts were recorded for this clone. The chain recombines TRBV7-2 with TRBJ2-7; no clear D gene. This CDR3 has 14 amino acids. Germline V gene lookup returns CDR1 SGHTA and CDR2 FQGNSA. V was clipped by 1 base and J by 0 bases, with 7 bases between them. In DNA, the CDR3 is TGTGCCAGCAGCTTAGGGCAGGTCTCCTACGAGCAGTACTTC. This sequence encodes CASSLGQVSYEQYF.

This clone occurred many times. This chain links TRBV13 with TRBJ2-7, with D possibly being TRBD1 (6 bases). V was shortened by 5 bases and J by 5 bases, with 16 bases between the two germline ends. The CDR3 loop spans 14 amino acids. CDR1 PRHDT and CDR2 FYEKMQ come from the germline V gene (reference sequence). Here the CDR3 reads CASSVQGVYNEQYF. In DNA form, the CDR3 reads TGTGCCAGCAGCGTACAGGGAGTATACAACGAGCAGTACTTC.

This clone was detected ten times or more. V is TRBV10-3 and J is TRBJ2-5; no definite D call. The CDR3 sequence is 12 residues long. Germline V gene lookup returns CDR1 ENHRY and CDR2 SYGVKD. The V end lost 4 bases, the J end lost 3 bases, and 6 bases lay between the germline ends. DNA for the CDR3: TGTGCCATCAGTGTGAGAGAAGAGACCCAGTACTTC. Translating gives CAISVREETQYF.

This chain links TRBV5-4 with TRBJ2-4; weak D call: TRBD1 (5 bases). The germline V and J ends were trimmed by 5 bases and 0 bases, with 18 bases remaining between them. CDR1 is SGHNT, CDR2 YYREEE, per germline (reference sequence). This CDR3 comprises 17 residues. CDR3 DNA sequence: TGTGCCAGCAGTACCAAGGGGCCAGAGATAGCCAAAAACATTCAGTACTTC. Residues: CASSTKGPEIAKNIQYF.

Ten or more counts support this clone. The chain carries TRBV2 and TRBJ2-1, with 7 bases fitting TRBD1. The CDR3 is 13 residues long. Germline assignment: CDR1 SNHLY and CDR2 FYNNEI. This CDR3 is CAGAKGANNEQFF. CDR3 DNA sequence: TGTGCTGGAGCTAAGGGGGCGAACAATGAGCAGTTCTTC. Complete variable domain (other parts from reference TRBV2 and TRBJ2-1): EPEVTQTPSHQVTQMGQEVILRCVPISNHLYFYWYRQILGQKVEFLVSFYNNEISEKSEIFDDQFSVERPDGSNFTLKIRSTKLEDSAMYFCAGAKGANNEQFFGPGTRLTVL.

This clone is medium-sized by share. The chain joins TRBV6-2 or TRBV6-3 to TRBJ2-2; the match to TRBD2 covers 10 bases. J lost 6 bases, V lost 4 bases, and 2 bases had no gene match. This CDR3 contains 14 residues. The V gene's germline CDR1 is MNHEY and CDR2 SVGEGT. As DNA, the CDR3 is TGTGCCAGCAGTTCCCTAGCGGGAGCCGGGGAGCTGTTTTTT. Translating gives CASSSLAGAGELFF.

This clone was found many times. V gene TRBV20-1 combines with J gene TRBJ2-7; no clear D. From germline, CDR1 is DFQATT and CDR2 SNEGSKA (reference sequence). V was shortened by 0 bases and J by 0 bases, with 12 bases between the two germline ends. The CDR3 is 15 amino acids. The CDR3 nucleotides read TGCAGTGCTAGAGATTCGGAGAGTAGCTCCTACGAGCAGTACTTC. Its protein is CSARDSESSSYEQYF.

This clone has at least ten counts. A much larger clonotype is one base distant, so this may be a read error. The rearrangement links TRBV6-1 to TRBJ1-4; no reliable D call. The germline V gene encodes CDR1 MNHNS and CDR2 SASEGT. This CDR3 contains 16 residues. CDR3 in DNA: TGCGCCAGCAGTTCCTACAGTTACACAACTAATGAAAAACTGTTTTTT. The encoded protein is CASSSYSYTTNEKLFF.

Many counts were recorded for this clone. The rearrangement uses TRBV20-1 and TRBJ1-1, with 7 bases aligning to TRBD1. Trimming cost V 5 bases and J 5 bases; bases outside gene matches: 11. Germline V gene data show CDR1 as DFQATT and CDR2 as SNEGSKA (reference sequence). CDR3 length equals 14 residues. Written as DNA, the CDR3 is TGCAGTGCTGGTTACAGGGGTTTTTTGACTGAAGCTTTCTTT. It codes for CSAGYRGFLTEAFF.

This clone was counted at least ten times. The chain recombines TRBV12-3 or TRBV12-4 with TRBJ2-4; D is unresolved. The CDR3 has 12 residues. V was trimmed by 3 bases and J by 5 bases, leaving 5 bases between them. CDR3 coding DNA: TGTGCCAGCAGTTTCCGTCAAAACATTCAGTACTTC. Amino acid sequence: CASSFRQNIQYF.

This clone was observed at least ten times. The J gene is TRBJ2-1, the V gene TRBV7-8; 9 positions match TRBD1. The CDR3 contains 16 residues. With 2 bases clipped from V and 7 bases from J, the junction kept 9 bases outside the gene matches. Germline V gene lookup returns CDR1 SGHVS and CDR2 FQNEAQ. The DNA of the CDR3 is TGTGCCAGCAGCTTATTCGTAACAGGGGGCCTAAATGAGCAGTTCTTC. Translation: CASSLFVTGGLNEQFF.